These 30 T cell receptor beta chains were sequenced from one sample in a study of blood T cell repertoires in COVID-19. TCRdb's table, derived via immunoSEQ multiplex PCR, lists solely in-frame clones and lacks some. In the table there are roughly 130,000 clones, 84% of which are singletons. Sequenced input: PBMCs or T cells enriched from blood (not recorded which). The origin of the receptors is a man aged 40-55 years with acute COVID-19.

There are a few counts of this clone. The chain couples TRBV28 to TRBJ2-2; a weak D match, TRBD2 (6 bases). Per the germline V gene, CDR1 is MDHEN and CDR2 is SYDVKM. Between the trimmed V and J ends, which lost 3 bases and 3 bases, there was a span of 14 bases. The CDR3 loop spans 16 amino acids. CDR3 region: CASSFGGRSYTGELFF. The CDR3 DNA follows: TGTGCCAGCAGTTTTGGAGGGAGGTCATACACCGGGGAGCTGTTTTTT.

This chain links TRBV7-9 with TRBJ2-2; no definite D call. Trimming took 6 bases from V and 6 from J, leaving 20 bases between them. The germline V gene has CDR1 SEHNR and CDR2 FQNEAQ (reference sequence). CDR3 length equals 16 residues. The CDR3 region is CASSRGPAISPGELFF. CDR3 DNA: TGTGCCAGCAGTAGAGGCCCGGCCATTAGTCCCGGGGAGCTGTTTTTT.

V and J are TRBV10-1 and TRBJ2-2; 9 nucleotides align to TRBD2. The V segment lost 0 bases and the J segment 4 bases; nucleotides outside the gene matches: 3. This CDR3 spans 16 amino acids. In germline, CDR1 is WNHNN, CDR2 SYGVQD (reference sequence). The chain's CDR3 is CASSESGGRATGELFF. CDR3 nucleotides: TGCGCCAGCAGTGAGTCTGGCGGGAGGGCCACCGGGGAGCTGTTTTTT.

V is TRBV5-5 and J is TRBJ1-1; 7 bases are shared with TRBD1. Germline V CDR1 and CDR2: SGHKS, YYEKEE (reference sequence). CDR3 length equals 15 residues. After removal of 0 bases from V and 11 bases from J, the junction contained 13 bases not matched to a gene. The DNA for the CDR3 is TGTGCCAGCAGCTTGGGGGACGTACAGGGGCTGGTGGCTTTCTTT. Its protein is CASSLGDVQGLVAFF.

This chain links TRBV2 with TRBJ1-4; D gene unclear. V lost 2 bases to trimming and J lost 0 bases, with 7 bases between them. The germline V gene encodes CDR1 SNHLY and CDR2 FYNNEI. The CDR3 length is 15 residues. The CDR3 protein is CASSERTATNEKLFF. For the CDR3, the DNA is TGTGCCAGCAGTGAACGGACTGCAACTAATGAAAAACTGTTTTTT.

The chain is built from TRBV5-1 and TRBJ2-5; 7 bases match TRBD2. Germline trimming cut 4 bases from V and 1 base from J; bases unmatched to any gene: 16. This CDR3 has 18 amino acids. Germline V lookup: CDR1 SGHRS, CDR2 YFSETQ. The CDR3 DNA sequence: TGCGCCAGCAGCCCCGGGGCTGTAAGCGGGAAAACCCAAGAGACCCAGTACTTC. Translation gives CASSPGAVSGKTQETQYF.

This clone was counted a few times. The chain couples TRBV28 to TRBJ2-7; 7 bases are shared with TRBD2. V was pared by 9 bases and J by 0 bases, with 11 bases of the junction left unmatched. Germline lookup yields CDR1 MDHEN and CDR2 SYDVKM. This CDR3 region has 15 residues. The CDR3 loop is CARALSGLSSYEQYF. The CDR3 coding sequence is TGTGCCAGGGCGCTTAGCGGGCTCAGCTCCTACGAGCAGTACTTC.

The CDR3 nucleotides read TGTGCCAGCGGAAGGACACGGAATCAGCCCCAGCATTTT. It specifies CASGRTRNQPQHF. This sequence joins TRBV12-3 or TRBV12-4 and TRBJ1-5, with D possibly TRBD1 on 5 matching bases. Trimming cost V 8 bases and J 4 bases, with 12 bases left between them. The CDR3 runs 13 residues.

The chain carries TRBV5-4 and TRBJ1-3; 8 bases align to TRBD1. The V gene's germline CDR1 is SGHNT and CDR2 YYREEE (reference sequence). Losses at the gene ends were 2 bases for V and 8 bases for J; bases not matched to a gene: 3. CDR3 length: 13 amino acids. CDR3 amino acids: CASSFDRGYTIYF. The DNA of the CDR3 is TGTGCCAGCAGCTTCGACAGGGGATACACCATATATTTT. Full variable domain (missing parts from reference TRBV5-4 and TRBJ1-3): ETGVTQSPTHLIKTRGQQVTLRCSSQSGHNTVSWYQQALGQGPQFIFQYYREEENGRGNFPPRFSGLQFPNYSSELNVNALELDDSALYLCASSFDRGYTIYFGEGSWLTVV.

The genes are TRBV21-1 and TRBJ1-1. TRBV21-1 is marked as a pseudogene. This CDR3 region has 17 residues. CDR3 region: CASSKARRGRVLIEAFF. DNA of the CDR3: TGTGCCAGCAGCAAAGCGCGGAGGGGAAGGGTACTTATTGAAGCTTTCTTT.

This clone was seen more than once but under ten times. This chain uses TRBV5-1 with TRBJ2-2; D is undetermined. Germline V gene lookup returns CDR1 SGHRS and CDR2 YFSETQ. V gave up 9 bases and J gave up 1 base, with 13 bases separating them. The CDR3 sequence is 14 residues long. CDR3 DNA sequence: TGCGCCACCACCAGTACCCAGAACACCGGGGAGCTGTTTTTT. It is translated as CATTSTQNTGELFF.

This rearrangement joins TRBV4-3 to TRBJ2-7; D might be TRBD1 (5 bases). V lost 4 bases and J 7 bases, leaving 17 bases between the germline ends. The CDR3 totals 14 residues. CDR1 is LGHNA and CDR2 is YSLEER in the germline V gene. The chain's CDR3 is CASSRDGRAREQYF. For the CDR3, the DNA is TGCGCCAGCAGCCGGGATGGCAGGGCGCGGGAGCAGTACTTC.

The rearrangement uses TRBV25-1 and TRBJ2-7; perhaps TRBD1 as D (5 bases). CDR1 is MGHDK and CDR2 is SYGVNS in the germline V gene. V lost 5 bases and J lost 3, with 5 bases in between. This CDR3 comprises 11 residues. The CDR3 coding sequence is TGTGCCAGCAGTACAGGCTACGAGCAGTACTTC. It yields the protein CASSTGYEQYF.

The rearrangement links TRBV6-5 to TRBJ2-5; 12 positions match TRBD2. CDR1 is MNHEY, CDR2 SVGAGI, per germline. The CDR3 totals 14 residues. V shed 7 bases and J 7 bases; nucleotides not matched to a gene: 7. The CDR3 DNA sequence: TGTGCCAGCACACCTAGCGGGGGGGTTTGGACCCAGTACTTC. Its protein is CASTPSGGVWTQYF.

The chain joins TRBV5-1 to TRBJ2-1; D is uncertain. V lost 4 bases, J lost 6 bases, and 8 bases lay in between. The V gene's germline CDR1 is SGHRS and CDR2 YFSETQ. This CDR3 contains 12 residues. The CDR3 region is CASSTNSNEQFF. For the CDR3, the DNA is TGCGCCAGCAGCACCAACAGCAATGAGCAGTTCTTC.

V is TRBV3-1 (or the pseudogene TRBV3-2) and J is TRBJ2-6; no reliable D call. CDR3 length: 15 amino acids. Trimming stripped 3 bases from V and 1 base from J, with 7 bases between. Germline CDR1 is LGHDT and CDR2 is YNNKEL (reference sequence). The CDR3 DNA reads TGTGCCAGCAGCCACCGGTGGTCTGGGGCCAACGTCCTGACTTTC. It encodes CASSHRWSGANVLTF.

In the case of this clone: At one boundary the junction diverges from the germline segment, which might be a read error. The gene calls are TRBV29-1 and TRBJ1-1; D is undetermined. The CDR3 covers 11 residues. Per the germline V gene, CDR1 is SQVTM and CDR2 is ANQGSEA. CDR3 sequence: CSVDELGETFF. DNA for the CDR3: TGCAGCGTTGACGAGCTCGGTGAAACTTTCTTT.

The chain carries TRBV5-4 and TRBJ2-1; TRBD2 agrees at 7 bases. The CDR3 runs 12 residues. The germline gives CDR1 SGHNT, CDR2 YYREEE (reference sequence). The junction had 3 bases not matched to a gene; V was cut back by 0 bases and J by 12 bases. CDR3 coding DNA: TGTGCCAGCAGCTTGGAGCGGGACGGGCAGTTCTTC. Encoded protein: CASSLERDGQFF.

The J gene is TRBJ2-6, the V gene TRBV11-3, with 7 bases lining up with TRBD1. CDR3 length: 15 amino acids. V shed 5 bases and J 1 base; nucleotides not matched to a gene: 2. Germline CDR1 SGHNT, CDR2 YENEEA. The CDR3 bases are TGTGCCAGCAGCCCGACAGGGTCTGGGGCCAACGTCCTGACTTTC. It translates to CASSPTGSGANVLTF.

The gene calls are TRBV30 and TRBJ1-6; weak D call: TRBD1 (5 bases). The CDR3 spans 14 residues. Germline CDR1 reads GTSNPN; CDR2 reads SVGIG (reference sequence). V lost 1 base, J lost 6 bases, and 10 bases lay in between. CDR3 sequence (DNA): TGTGCCTGGAGTGAGGCAGGGCCTAATTCACCCCTCCACTTT. Translation: CAWSEAGPNSPLHF.

The rearrangement joins TRBV18 to TRBJ2-1; 9 nucleotides line up with TRBD1. Germline CDR1 and CDR2: KGHSH and LQKENI. Trimming cost V 3 bases and J 5 bases; bases outside gene matches: 2. The CDR3 consists of 14 residues. This chain's CDR3 is CASSPGTGNNEQFF. The DNA for the CDR3 is TGTGCCAGCTCACCTGGGACAGGGAACAATGAGCAGTTCTTC.

This clone showed up just once. The chain joins TRBV18 to TRBJ1-1, with D unresolved. The CDR3 runs to 16 residues. Trimming shortened V by 2 bases and J by 2 bases, and 15 bases separated the two germline ends. Germline V gene data show CDR1 as KGHSH and CDR2 as LQKENI. The CDR3 protein is CASSPLLKGGNTEAFF. CDR3 nucleotides: TGTGCCAGCTCACCATTATTGAAGGGAGGAAACACTGAAGCTTTCTTT.

The chain has TRBV6-2 or TRBV6-3 and TRBJ2-7; the match to TRBD2 covers 9 bases. V lost 0 bases and J lost 3; bases outside the gene matches: 6. The CDR3 consists of 16 residues. Germline CDR1 is MNHEY and CDR2 is SVGEGT. For the CDR3, the DNA is TGTGCCAGCAGTTACTCGATTGTAGCGGGGGACTACGAGCAGTACTTC. Amino acids: CASSYSIVAGDYEQYF.

The V and J genes are TRBV5-4 and TRBJ2-1; 11 nucleotides agree with TRBD2. CDR3 length: 16 residues. V lost 2 bases, J lost 9 bases, and 10 bases stayed unmatched. CDR1 SGHNT and CDR2 YYREEE come from the germline V gene (reference sequence). CDR3 region: CASSLSSGRATGEQFF. The DNA of the CDR3 is TGTGCCAGCAGCTTAAGTAGCGGGAGGGCCACTGGTGAGCAGTTCTTC.

This sequence joins TRBV27 and TRBJ2-3; TRBD1 matches 12 bases. The CDR3 has 16 amino acids. V lost 7 bases to trimming and J lost 7 bases; unmatched junction nucleotides: 12. Germline values: CDR1 MNHEY, CDR2 SMNVEV (reference sequence). CDR3 coding DNA: TGTGCCAGCACCTCCCCGGGACAGGGGGCGATACATACGCAGTATTTT. Translating gives CASTSPGQGAIHTQYF.

V and J are TRBV5-1 and TRBJ2-7; D unclear. Germline V CDR1 and CDR2: SGHRS, YFSETQ. Deletions cut 0 bases from V and 0 bases from J, with 7 bases between. The CDR3 runs to 14 residues. The CDR3, as DNA: TGCGCCAGCAGCTTGGACCCGGTCTCCTACGAGCAGTACTTC. Translating it yields CASSLDPVSYEQYF.

This chain uses TRBV25-1 with TRBJ2-7; D uncertain. The CDR3 is 15 residues long. Germline V CDR1 and CDR2: MGHDK, SYGVNS. The V end lost 1 base, the J end lost 2 bases, and 12 bases lay between the germline ends. CDR3 coding DNA: TGTGCCAGCAGTGAATTCGTCGCAGAACCCTACGAGCAGTACTTC. It specifies CASSEFVAEPYEQYF.

The chain joins TRBV7-2 to TRBJ2-5; maybe TRBD1 (5 bases). Trimming shortened V by 6 bases and J by 5 bases, and 13 bases separated the two germline ends. Per the germline V gene, CDR1 is SGHTA and CDR2 is FQGNSA. The CDR3 loop spans 13 amino acids. CDR3 nucleotides: TGTGCCAGCAGTCCAGGGCCGCGGGAGACCCAGTACTTC. Translating it yields CASSPGPRETQYF.

This chain joins TRBV28 and TRBJ1-4; D perhaps matches TRBD1 (5 bases). The CDR3 covers 13 residues. Trimming left V 6 bases short and J 12 bases short, with 17 bases between. Germline V gene sequence: CDR1 MDHEN, CDR2 SYDVKM. The CDR3 nucleotides read TGTGCCAGCAGCCAAGGCCAGGGAAGGGAACTGTTTTTT. This codes for CASSQGQGRELFF.

For the CDR3, the DNA is TGTGCCAGCAGGCGGAATCGTGGCTACACCTTC. It translates to CASRRNRGYTF. This chain links TRBV9 with TRBJ1-2; D gene ambiguous. CDR1 and CDR2 from the germline V gene are SGDLS and YYNGEE. V lost 5 bases, J lost 7 bases, and 9 bases lay in between. The length of the CDR3 is 11 residues.